Reported below is one T cell receptor beta chain. The method was immunoSEQ multiplex PCR; TCRdb's version includes in-frame clones alone and lacks a portion of them. Seen here are 70,000 to 95,000 clones, almost 95% observed once, and the top ten hold around 2.3%. The CDR3 covers 16 residues. V lost 0 bases and J lost 3; bases outside the gene matches: 4. The germline V gene encodes CDR1 KGHSH and CDR2 LQKENI. The data derive from a study of T cell changes during pregnancy in multiple sclerosis. The TCR was taken from a female donor with multiple sclerosis, enrolled in a pregnancy study. This specimen was peripheral blood, taken in the third trimester of pregnancy. This chain connects TRBV18 to TRBJ2-3; 9 nucleotides align to TRBD2. The CDR3 region is CASSPPAGGGTDTQYF. The CDR3 DNA reads TGTGCCAGCTCACCACCAGCGGGAGGAGGAACAGATACGCAGTATTTT.